This TCR beta chain was sequenced for a study of human T cells and chemical hapten exposure (dated by TCRdb to the early 2020s). General notes on the study: For sensitization, 2% DPC in acetone was applied to a roughly 2 cm by roughly 2 cm area of upper inner arm skin. Patient blood was sampled pre-sensitization (week 0) and at 2, 6 and about 24 weeks after DPC sensitization. Patch tests used Finn chambers with 0.01% DPC on the upper back, scored after 6 days by International Contact Dermatitis Research Group standards. The patient cohort, mostly female, included alopecia areata with under or over 50% scalp involvement, alopecia totalis and alopecia universalis. The libraries were sequenced as a pool, and the TCR yield per sample differed mostly because of small variations in library volumes within the pool. Weekly therapeutic DPC doses were additionally applied to the scalp of patients throughout the roughly 22-week study period. The study tracked peripheral blood TCR repertoire changes in vivo during primary and secondary sensitization to the hapten diphenylcyclopropenone (DPC) in alopecia patients. Around 29 alopecia patients provided blood for TCR sequencing at one to four time points (pre-sensitization, 2, 6 and 24 weeks). Overall study outcomes, separate from this receptor: Compared with pre-sensitization or healthy control sets, expanded TCRs formed significantly more large CDR3 similarity clusters, which is consistent with antigen-driven responses. Patch test score correlated positively with the number of PT1 expanded TCRs, reaching significance at thresholds 8, 16 and 32 but not at 4. Because every patient had alopecia, a presumed autoimmune disease, the patients' immune response might differ from that of healthy individuals. Repeated subsampling changed both the strength of the expansion versus patch-test correlation and the threshold at which that correlation became significant. The number of TCRs above 1 in 1000 frequency did not change with DPC sensitization; there was no evidence of global repertoire structure alterations.

The label giving this sample's time point can be read as: pre-sensitization, week 0. The treatment or condition label on this specimen signifies: therapeutic diphenylcyclopropenone sensitization with weekly scalp DPC. At each patch-test visit, blood was drawn before the patch test was applied. Patients were considered eligible if aged 18 to 70, diagnosed with alopecia and deemed suitable for DPC therapy, and patients were excluded if pregnant. Total RNA was extracted from unfractionated whole blood collected in Tempus Blood RNA tubes. At least ten counts were recorded for this clonotype. Its cognate antigen has yet to be identified. Per-nucleotide qualities are absent, and no much larger clonotype sits a single base away. Libraries were built with RACE. The sample was run on a NextSeq 500. During library preparation, unique molecular identifiers were attached to individual cDNA molecules so that TCRs could be counted quantitatively and reproducibly. For every blood RNA sample, sequencing covered both the TCR alpha and TCR beta chains. As for the original processing: A median of roughly 98,000 TCRs per sample was observed, with a range of about 20,000 to 750,000. V, J and CDR3 annotation of the TCR reads was carried out using the Decombinator software suite. Every sample was subsampled to the same number of TCRs (28,000) for the PS versus PT1 abundance plots. TCRs were defined as expanded if absent before sensitization and observed at least eight times at the 2-week time point. Starting from the raw public reads, TCRdb applied fastp trimming at Q25, assembled clones with MiXCR and retained in-frame beta chains. All rows with the same CDR3 protein become a single entry with the most common DNA and genes. The V and J calls and clone size are TCRdb's, not the authors'. Across this sample there are around 56,000 distinct CDR3 sequences, with over 9% seen only once. The ten top clones hold around 10% of the sample.

From the cysteine up to the phenylalanine, the CDR3 has a length of 15 residues. The only DNA kept is the CDR3, 45 bases in frame from the first base. From a lookup of the germline V gene, CDR1 and CDR2 are SGHRS and YFSETQ. At the junction V is shortened by 2 bases and J by 0 bases, with 10 bases in between. The source of this sequence is a middle-aged man with alopecia areata. Some clones in this sample may be carry-over from other donors' samples. This receptor chain uses TRBV5-1 and TRBJ2-3; the D segment cannot be called with confidence. This specimen consisted of whole blood, obtained in connection with sensitization to the hapten diphenylcyclopropenone (DPC). The CDR3 amino acid sequence is: CASSFEASSTDTQYF. The DNA sequence reads TGCGCCAGCAGCTTCGAAGCGTCGAGCACAGATACGCAGTATTTT.